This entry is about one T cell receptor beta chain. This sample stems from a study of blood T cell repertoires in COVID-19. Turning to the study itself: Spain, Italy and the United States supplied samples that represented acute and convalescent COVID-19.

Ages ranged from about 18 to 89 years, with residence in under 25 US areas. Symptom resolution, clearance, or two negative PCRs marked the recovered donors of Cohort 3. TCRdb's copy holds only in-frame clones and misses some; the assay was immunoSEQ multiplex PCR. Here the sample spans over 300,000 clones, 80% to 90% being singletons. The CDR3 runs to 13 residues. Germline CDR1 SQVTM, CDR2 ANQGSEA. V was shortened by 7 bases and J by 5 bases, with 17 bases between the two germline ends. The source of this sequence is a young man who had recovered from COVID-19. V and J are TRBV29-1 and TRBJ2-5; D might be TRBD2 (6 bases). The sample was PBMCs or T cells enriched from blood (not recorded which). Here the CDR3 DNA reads TGCAGCGGCTTCACCCCGGGGGAGGAGACCCAGTACTTC. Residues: CSGFTPGEETQYF.